The 10 T cell receptor beta chains given below trace back to one sample, sequenced in a study of cytomegalovirus exposure and HLA in healthy donors. The study ran its PCR with 60 Vbeta and 13 Jbeta primers. The repertoire was sequenced with immunoSEQ multiplex PCR; TCRdb's copy has only in-frame clones and lacks some. The sample includes 75,000 to 95,000 clones, approximately 84% of them seen just once. The sequenced material came from PBMCs. All receptors come from a man aged 18 to 29 in good health and CMV-seronegative.

The V and J genes are TRBV6-5 and TRBJ2-1, with a tentative D call TRBD2 (5 bases). V was shortened by 6 bases and J by 10 bases, with 16 bases between the two germline ends. From germline, CDR1 is MNHEY and CDR2 SVGAGI. This CDR3 contains 13 residues. In DNA form, the CDR3 reads TGTGCCAGCAGGAAACTAGACGGTGAGGAGCAGTTCTTC. This encodes CASRKLDGEEQFF.

The V call is TRBV15, the J call TRBJ1-4; the match to TRBD1 covers 7 bases. The germline CDR1 and CDR2 sequences are LNHNV and YYDKDF (reference sequence). The CDR3 spans 15 residues. The junction had 9 bases not matched to a gene; V was cut back by 3 bases and J by 8 bases. CDR3 DNA sequence: TGTGCCACCAGCAGGTTTAGGACAGGAGGGGAAAAACTGTTTTTT. It translates to CATSRFRTGGEKLFF.

V and J are TRBV29-1 and TRBJ2-7, with D possibly matching TRBD2 (6 bases). Germline loops: CDR1 SQVTM, CDR2 ANQGSEA. V dropped 4 bases and J dropped 0 bases, with 10 bases sitting between them. The CDR3 runs 13 residues. The CDR3 region has the DNA TGCAGCGTTGGGCTAGCGAACTCCTACGAGCAGTACTTC. It is translated as CSVGLANSYEQYF.

The gene calls are TRBV18 and TRBJ2-7, with 11 bases fitting TRBD1. This CDR3 contains 14 residues. V lost 5 bases, J lost 1 base, and 1 base stayed unmatched. Germline V lookup: CDR1 KGHSH, CDR2 LQKENI. The CDR3 loop reads CASSRDRGSYEQYF. In DNA form, the CDR3 reads TGTGCCAGCTCAAGGGACAGGGGGTCCTACGAGCAGTACTTC.

The table lists this clone with a count of one. The rearrangement uses TRBV27 and TRBJ1-3; TRBD1 might be the D (6 bases). V gave up 5 bases and J gave up 0 bases, with 14 bases separating them. The CDR3 spans 16 residues. Germline loops: CDR1 MNHEY, CDR2 SMNVEV (reference sequence). The CDR3 region is CASSLTGLSSGNTIYF. CDR3 in DNA: TGTGCCAGCAGTCTCACAGGGCTCAGCTCTGGAAACACCATATATTTT.

The chain links TRBV11-3 to TRBJ1-1; unclear D gene. Germline-derived CDR1 and CDR2 are SGHNT and YENEEA. The ends were cut back, 8 bases at V and 1 base at J, with 11 bases in the middle. This CDR3 contains 13 residues. CDR3 nucleotides: TGTGCCAGCGGCGTGACTCAGAACACTGAAGCTTTCTTT. It specifies CASGVTQNTEAFF.

J is TRBJ2-1 and V is TRBV6-5, with 7 bases identical to TRBD1. The V segment lost 4 bases and the J segment 5 bases; nucleotides outside the gene matches: 2. The CDR3 contains 13 residues. From germline, CDR1 is MNHEY and CDR2 SVGAGI. The CDR3 nucleotides are TGTGCCAGCAGTTTGGGACAGAACAATGAGCAGTTCTTC. Its protein product is CASSLGQNNEQFF.

The chain links TRBV5-8 to TRBJ2-1; TRBD2 aligns across 12 bases. The CDR3 is 14 residues long. J gave up 8 bases and V 4 bases, and 4 bases lay outside the gene matches. The germline V gene encodes CDR1 SGHTS and CDR2 YDEGEE. CDR3 DNA: TGTGCCAGCAGCGGAGGACTAGCGGGACATGAGCAGTTCTTC. Protein: CASSGGLAGHEQFF.

The chain links TRBV5-4 to TRBJ1-2; TRBD1 is a possible D gene (5 bases). This CDR3 has 14 residues. Trimming took 0 bases from V and 8 from J, leaving 14 bases between them. The germline V gene encodes CDR1 SGHNT and CDR2 YYREEE (reference sequence). CDR3 nucleotides: TGTGCCAGCAGCTTGGAGAGGGCGGGACGCGGCTACACCTTC. Translating gives CASSLERAGRGYTF.

This clone has only one observation. V usage is TRBV18 and J usage is TRBJ1-1, with 12 nucleotides matching TRBD1. J lost 3 bases, V lost 3 bases, and 5 bases had no gene match. The CDR3 spans 16 residues. From germline, CDR1 is KGHSH and CDR2 LQKENI. CDR3 loop: CASSPGTGGRYTEAFF. The CDR3 DNA reads TGTGCCAGCTCACCTGGGACAGGGGGCCGGTACACTGAAGCTTTCTTT.